Here is one TCR beta chain with its context. The count of this clone is one. Its antigen is not yet known. There are no base qualities to consult, and no much larger clone falls within one base. For sequencing of the TCRbeta CDR3 region, genomic DNA was extracted from the sorted cells. The immunoSEQ Assay was used to sequence the TCRbeta CDR3 regions. Sourced from immuneACCESS, this table was stored by TCRdb with only in-frame sequences that have V and J called. A share of the clones is absent; for the studies checked, an unresolved V gene accounts for under half, and the remainder has no known explanation. This sample is represented by more than 20,000 clones; over 75% of them were singletons. The top ten clones comprise 9.5% to 10% of the sample. The record originates from a study of OX40 agonist ivuxolimab in advanced cancers. At the level of the whole study: Ivuxolimab, which targeted the costimulatory receptor OX40 (CD134), was an agonistic, fully human IgG2 monoclonal antibody. Intravenous ivuxolimab was administered to patients every 2 weeks at six dose levels: 0.01, 0.1, 0.3, 1.5, 3 and 10 mg/kg. Among the roughly 52 dose-escalation patients, about 19 had hepatocellular carcinoma, approximately 15 melanoma, 9 renal cell carcinoma and 9 head and neck cancer. A male proportion of around 80% and a mean age of approximately 62 years, ranging from roughly 23 to 85, were recorded for the dose-escalation cohort. Patients were allowed to have had prior anti-PD-1, anti-PD-L1 or anti-CTLA-4 therapy, and less than 45% of the dose-escalation patients had previously received checkpoint inhibitors. Partial responses were achieved by three dose-escalation patients, of whom one had hepatocellular carcinoma and two had cutaneous melanoma. Peripheral TCRbeta sequencing was intended to test whether TCR sequence diversity was altered and clonal T-cell expansion was caused by ivuxolimab. The paper covers the monotherapy dose-escalation part of the phase I ivuxolimab trial, which included N of about 56 patients. Overall study outcomes, separate from this receptor: On average, CD8+ T cells showed more expanded clones than CD4+ T cells after ivuxolimab. Antigen specificity was not determined for the clonally expanded peripheral T cells. Low levels of normalized T-cell clonal expansion were also seen in some patients who did not respond. Partial responders in the 0.1-3.0 mg/kg groups had among the lowest normalized peripheral clonal expansion, especially among CD8+ T cells. Clonal expansion of both CD4+ and CD8+ blood T cells was observed from baseline to week 6 at doses 0.1 to 3.0 mg/kg.

The trial excluded patients who had a history of autoimmune disease or were on systemic immunosuppression. Peripheral blood for TCR sequencing was collected from all dose cohorts at baseline, on cycle 4 day 1, and on cycle 7 day 1. Samples came from an open-label, multicenter, first-in-human phase I dose-escalation trial of ivuxolimab. Adults with locally advanced or metastatic head and neck squamous cell, hepatocellular, melanoma or renal cell carcinoma were enrolled in the trial. Before TCR sequencing, CD4+ and CD8+ T cells were separately sorted from peripheral blood. The sample here was CD4+ or CD8+ T cells sorted from blood, taken in a trial of the OX40 agonist ivuxolimab. The TCR comes from an adult with an advanced solid tumor such as melanoma, head and neck, liver or kidney cancer.

The CDR3 protein is CASSLDTGTSYNEQFF. The bases are TGTGCCAGCAGCTTGGATACCGGGACCTCCTACAATGAGCAGTTCTTC. The chain links TRBV5-4 with TRBJ2-1, with a tentative D call of TRBD1 or TRBD2, each matching 5 bases. From its cysteine to its phenylalanine, the CDR3 spans 16 amino acids. Left in the record is the CDR3 DNA by itself, 48 bases read in frame from the first base. V drops 0 bases and J drops 0 bases, leaving 10 bases in between. The germline V gene (reference sequence) specifies SGHNT as CDR1 and YYREEE as CDR2.